The 13 T cell receptor beta chains listed next were all sequenced from one sample in a study of blood T cell repertoires in COVID-19. Clones were sequenced by immunoSEQ multiplex PCR, and TCRdb holds only the in-frame ones, with some missing. The data contain about 440,000 clones, roughly nine tenths of them singletons. The sequencing input was PBMCs or T cells enriched from blood (not recorded which). The receptors were sampled from a woman aged 18-29 years with acute COVID-19.

V usage is TRBV19 and J usage is TRBJ2-5, with 7 bases lining up with TRBD2. The length of the CDR3 is 16 residues. J was trimmed by 4 bases and V by 2 bases; bases with no gene match: 10. The germline V gene has CDR1 LNHDA and CDR2 SQIVND (reference sequence). DNA of the CDR3: TGTGCCAGTAGTATAAACAAGGGGACTACCTTAGAGACCCAGTACTTC. Its translation is CASSINKGTTLETQYF.

The chain recombines TRBV18 with TRBJ1-3; 7 nucleotides align to TRBD1. Germline V gene data show CDR1 as KGHSH and CDR2 as LQKENI. Trimming removed 1 base from V and 0 bases from J; junction bases left unmatched: 3. This CDR3 region has 16 residues. CDR3 bases: TGTGCCAGCTCACCACGGGACAGCCCCTCTGGAAACACCATATATTTT. This codes for CASSPRDSPSGNTIYF.

This clone showed up just a few times. This chain links TRBV15 with TRBJ1-5; tentatively, D is TRBD1 (6 bases). V was cut by 4 bases and J by 0 bases, with 7 bases left in between. The CDR3 covers 14 residues. CDR1 LNHNV and CDR2 YYDKDF come from the germline V gene (reference sequence). The DNA of the CDR3 is TGTGCCACCAGCAAACAGGGTAGCAATCAGCCCCAGCATTTT. Translation: CATSKQGSNQPQHF.

This rearrangement joins TRBV9 to TRBJ2-1; TRBD2 is a possible D gene (7 bases). Looked up from germline, CDR1 is SGDLS and CDR2 is YYNGEE. The V end lost 4 bases, the J end lost 5 bases, and 16 bases lay between the germline ends. CDR3 length equals 15 residues. The CDR3 region has the DNA TGTGCCAGCAGCCCTAATGGGCGGGGGCACAATGAGCAGTTCTTC. Its translation is CASSPNGRGHNEQFF. Using reference TRBV9 and TRBJ2-1 for the parts outside the CDR3, the full variable domain is DSGVTQTPKHLITATGQRVTLRCSPRSGDLSVYWYQQSLDQGLQFLIQYYNGEERAKGNILERFSAQQFPDLHSELNLSSLELGDSALYFCASSPNGRGHNEQFFGPGTRLTVL.

This chain uses TRBV19 with TRBJ1-1; no firm D call. Germline CDR1 reads LNHDA; CDR2 reads SQIVND (reference sequence). The CDR3 runs to 13 residues. The germline V and J ends were trimmed by 3 bases and 4 bases, with 9 bases remaining between them. The DNA of the CDR3 is TGTGCCAGTAGTATGAGGTCGACCACTGAAGCTTTCTTT. Encoded protein: CASSMRSTTEAFF.

Only one count was recorded for this clone. V usage is TRBV9 and J usage is TRBJ2-1; D is perhaps TRBD2 (5 bases). CDR1 and CDR2 (germline): SGDLS, YYNGEE. Trimming pared 0 bases from V and 3 bases from J, leaving 13 bases between. This CDR3 contains 16 residues. The CDR3 DNA reads as TGTGCCAGCAGCGTAGTCAGCGGAAGTTTCTACAATGAGCAGTTCTTC. Translation: CASSVVSGSFYNEQFF.

The gene calls are TRBV29-1 and TRBJ2-3, with 9 bases matching TRBD1. The junction had 10 bases not matched to a gene; V was cut back by 7 bases and J by 5 bases. This CDR3 is 14 amino acids long. CDR1 is SQVTM, CDR2 ANQGSEA, per germline. This CDR3 reads CSAETGGIGDTQYF. The CDR3 DNA is TGCAGCGCCGAGACAGGGGGTATCGGAGATACGCAGTATTTT.

This rearrangement joins TRBV7-6 to TRBJ1-6, with D hard to call. V was pared by 0 bases and J by 8 bases, with 5 bases between. Germline-derived CDR1 and CDR2 are SGHVS and FNYEAQ. The CDR3 consists of 13 residues. In DNA, the CDR3 is TGTGCCAGCAGCTTAGCCCTACATTCACCCCTCCACTTT. This translates into CASSLALHSPLHF.

The gene calls are TRBV7-9 and TRBJ1-1; D is undetermined. Germline V gene lookup returns CDR1 SEHNR and CDR2 FQNEAQ (reference sequence). V lost 6 bases to trimming and J lost 1 base, with 12 bases between them. The CDR3 extends over 14 amino acids. CDR3 sequence reads: CASSLGLTNTEAFF. As DNA, the CDR3 is TGTGCCAGCAGTCTTGGTCTAACGAACACTGAAGCTTTCTTT.

The chain links TRBV7-2 to TRBJ2-5; 8 bases agree with TRBD1. Germline loops: CDR1 SGHTA, CDR2 FQGNSA. With 4 bases clipped from V and 2 bases from J, the junction kept 3 bases outside the gene matches. The CDR3 runs to 14 residues. In DNA, the CDR3 is TGTGCCAGCAGCTCAGGACAGGGACAAGAGACCCAGTACTTC. Protein sequence: CASSSGQGQETQYF. Drawing the rest from reference TRBV7-2 and TRBJ2-5, the complete variable domain is GAGVSQSPSNKVTEKGKDVELRCDPISGHTALYWYRQSLGQGLEFLIYFQGNSAPDKSGLPSDRFSAERTGGSVSTLTIQRTQQEDSAVYLCASSSGQGQETQYFGPGTRLLVL.

In this sample, this clone turned up a few times. The genes are TRBV9 and TRBJ2-7; 10 bases fit TRBD2. The germline V gene has CDR1 SGDLS and CDR2 YYNGEE. This CDR3 contains 13 residues. The trim removed 3 bases at V and 6 bases at J, leaving 3 bases unmatched. The CDR3 nucleotides read TGTGCCAGCAGCGAAGCGGGAGGGCGCGAGCAGTACTTC. This codes for CASSEAGGREQYF.

Comments on this clone: The sample holds other DNA sequences that translate to the same CDR3. This sequence joins TRBV10-3 and TRBJ2-7; 10 bases agree with TRBD1. The CDR3 runs to 13 residues. Trimming at V came to 6 bases and at J to 4 bases, leaving 3 bases not matched to a gene. In germline, CDR1 is ENHRY, CDR2 SYGVKD. DNA for the CDR3: TGTGCCATCAGCGGGGACAGGGGATACGAGCAGTACTTC. Translating gives CAISGDRGYEQYF.

CDR3 in amino acids: CASSEVYRPNTGELFF. The CDR3 DNA follows: TGTGCCAGCAGTGAAGTCTACAGGCCGAACACCGGGGAGCTGTTTTTT. V is TRBV6-1 and J is TRBJ2-2; a possible D gene is TRBD1 (5 bases). Germline values: CDR1 MNHNS, CDR2 SASEGT. V was clipped by 1 base and J by 0 bases, with 9 bases between them. This CDR3 is 16 amino acids long.